A selection of T cell receptor beta chains follows, all from one sample in a study of neurological immune-mediated disorders. TCRdb fed the 5' RACE reads into MiXCR, producing one record per CDR3 protein. This sample has fewer than 55,000 distinct CDR3 sequences, with 10% to 15% found just once. Specimen: PBMCs. The source of these receptors is a male donor with HTLV-1-associated myelopathy (HAM/TSP). Each CDR3 is given with its conserved first and last residue. Each record gives: V gene, clone size, D gene, J gene, CDR3 DNA, CDR3 protein. The D gene is left open where the match is weak. Some rows mark clone size as missing; the rest say once, few, many or name a class of expanded clone.

v_call: TRBV12-3/TRBV12-4
clone_size: many
d_call: TRBD2
j_call: TRBJ2-5
cdr3_nt: TGTGCCAGCAGTTTAAGGACTAGCGGAGAGACCCAGTACTTC
cdr3_aa: CASSLRTSGETQYF

v_call: TRBV10-3
clone_size: -
d_call: -
j_call: TRBJ1-1
cdr3_nt: TGTGCCATCAGTGAGCACGACGGGACTGAAGCTTTCTTT
cdr3_aa: CAISEHDGTEAFF

v_call: TRBV4-1
clone_size: few
d_call: TRBD2
j_call: TRBJ2-3
cdr3_nt: TGCGCCAGCAGCCAAACGGGAAGCGGGGGGGCCAGAGATACGCAGTATTTT
cdr3_aa: CASSQTGSGGARDTQYF

v_call: TRBV20-1
clone_size: many
d_call: -
j_call: TRBJ1-5
cdr3_nt: TGCAGTGTGAGCCCGGGTGGCAATCAGCCCCAGCATTTT
cdr3_aa: CSVSPGGNQPQHF

v_call: TRBV12-3/TRBV12-4
clone_size: many
d_call: -
j_call: TRBJ2-5
cdr3_nt: TGTGCCAGCAGTTTCCTCGGGGTGAAAGGCCAAGAGACCCAGTACTTC
cdr3_aa: CASSFLGVKGQETQYF

v_call: TRBV7-2
clone_size: few
d_call: TRBD2
j_call: TRBJ2-4
cdr3_nt: TGTGCCAGCAGCTTAGTGACTAGCGGGGGCCTAGCCAAAAACATTCAGTACTTC
cdr3_aa: CASSLVTSGGLAKNIQYF

v_call: TRBV13
clone_size: many
d_call: -
j_call: TRBJ2-5
cdr3_nt: TGTGCCAGCAGCTTACTGAGCGGGGAGACCCAGTACTTC
cdr3_aa: CASSLLSGETQYF

v_call: TRBV15
clone_size: many
d_call: -
j_call: TRBJ2-5
cdr3_nt: TGTGCCACCAGCAGTTATACTAGTCGGGAGACCCAGTACTTC
cdr3_aa: CATSSYTSRETQYF

v_call: TRBV7-2
clone_size: many
d_call: -
j_call: TRBJ1-1
cdr3_nt: TGTGCCAGCAGCCTTTACGCAGGGAGCCGCAACACTGAAGCTTTCTTT
cdr3_aa: CASSLYAGSRNTEAFF

v_call: TRBV11-3
clone_size: many
d_call: TRBD1
j_call: TRBJ1-2
cdr3_nt: TGTGCCAGCAGCTTTTCGGGACAGGGGGCTAACACCTTC
cdr3_aa: CASSFSGQGANTF

v_call: TRBV12-3/TRBV12-4
clone_size: many
d_call: -
j_call: TRBJ1-2
cdr3_nt: TGTGCCAGCAGTTCCCCCTATTATGGCTACACCTTC
cdr3_aa: CASSSPYYGYTF

v_call: TRBV5-1
clone_size: many
d_call: TRBD1
j_call: TRBJ1-1
cdr3_nt: TGCGCCAGCAGCGGGACAGGAATGAACACTGAAGCTTTCTTT
cdr3_aa: CASSGTGMNTEAFF

v_call: TRBV7-2
clone_size: many
d_call: -
j_call: TRBJ2-7
cdr3_nt: TGTGCCAGCAGCCGCAGGGACCGCTTGTCCTACGAGCAGTACTTC
cdr3_aa: CASSRRDRLSYEQYF

v_call: TRBV9
clone_size: medium-sized
d_call: -
j_call: TRBJ1-6
cdr3_nt: TGTGCCAGCAGCGTAGGGCCCAATACTTCACCCCTCCACTTT
cdr3_aa: CASSVGPNTSPLHF

v_call: TRBV18
clone_size: -
d_call: -
j_call: TRBJ1-1
cdr3_nt: TGTGCCAGCTCACCACAACAGAACACTGAAGCTTTCTTT
cdr3_aa: CASSPQQNTEAFF

v_call: TRBV6-4
clone_size: -
d_call: -
j_call: TRBJ2-7
cdr3_nt: TGTGCCAGCAGTGCGGAGGAGGCGTACAAGCAGTACTTC
cdr3_aa: CASSAEEAYKQYF

v_call: TRBV5-1
clone_size: -
d_call: TRBD1
j_call: TRBJ2-2
cdr3_nt: TGCGCCAGCAGCTTAATTATAAGAGACAGGGCATACACCGGGGAGCTGTTTTTT
cdr3_aa: CASSLIIRDRAYTGELFF

v_call: TRBV12-3/TRBV12-4
clone_size: few
d_call: -
j_call: TRBJ2-7
cdr3_nt: TGTGCCAGCCTGGACAGTCAACACTACGAGCAGTACTTC
cdr3_aa: CASLDSQHYEQYF